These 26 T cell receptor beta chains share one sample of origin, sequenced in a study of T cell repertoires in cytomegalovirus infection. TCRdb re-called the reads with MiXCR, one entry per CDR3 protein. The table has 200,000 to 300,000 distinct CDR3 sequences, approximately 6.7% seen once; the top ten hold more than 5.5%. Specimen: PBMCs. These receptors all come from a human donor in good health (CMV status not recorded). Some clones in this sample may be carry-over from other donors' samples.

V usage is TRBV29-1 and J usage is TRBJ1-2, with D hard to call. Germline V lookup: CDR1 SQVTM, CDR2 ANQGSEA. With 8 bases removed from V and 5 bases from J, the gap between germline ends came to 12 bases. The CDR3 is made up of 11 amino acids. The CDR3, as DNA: TGCAGCATCGCGGGGAGGTATGGCTACACCTTC. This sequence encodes CSIAGRYGYTF. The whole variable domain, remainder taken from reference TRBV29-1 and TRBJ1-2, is SAVISQKPSRDICQRGTSLTIQCQVDSQVTMMFWYRQQPGQSLTLIATANQGSEATYESGFVIDKFPISRPNLTFSTLTVSNMSPEDSSIYLCSIAGRYGYTFGSGTRLTVV.

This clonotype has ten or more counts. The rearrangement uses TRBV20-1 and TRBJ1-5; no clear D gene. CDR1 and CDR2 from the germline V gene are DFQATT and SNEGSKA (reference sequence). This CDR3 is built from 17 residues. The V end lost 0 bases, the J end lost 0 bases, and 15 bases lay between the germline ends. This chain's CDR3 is CSARDWRQSPSNQPQHF. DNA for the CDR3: TGCAGTGCTAGAGATTGGCGTCAAAGCCCTAGCAATCAGCCCCAGCATTTT.

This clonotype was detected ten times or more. CDR3 DNA: TGCAGCGTGGAGGCGTCCGGGACCAACTATGGCTACACCTTC. Amino acid sequence: CSVEASGTNYGYTF. The chain employs TRBV29-1 and TRBJ1-2; the D gene is possibly TRBD1 (5 bases). Germline assignment: CDR1 SQVTM and CDR2 ANQGSEA. The CDR3 runs to 14 residues. Trimming shortened V by 6 bases and J by 2 bases, and 16 bases separated the two germline ends.

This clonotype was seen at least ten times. CDR3 in amino acids: CASSLLAEETQYF. The CDR3 nucleotides are TGTGCCAGCAGTTTACTGGCGGAAGAGACCCAGTACTTC. The chain carries TRBV28 and TRBJ2-5; D is ambiguous. The V and J ends lost 2 bases and 3 bases respectively, with 7 bases between them. Germline lookup yields CDR1 MDHEN and CDR2 SYDVKM. The CDR3 runs 13 residues.

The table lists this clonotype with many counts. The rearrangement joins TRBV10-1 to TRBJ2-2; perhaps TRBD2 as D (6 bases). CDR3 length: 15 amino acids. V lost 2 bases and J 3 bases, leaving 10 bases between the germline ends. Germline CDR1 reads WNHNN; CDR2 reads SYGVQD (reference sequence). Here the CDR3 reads CASSEDRGYTGELFF. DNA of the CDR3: TGCGCCAGCAGTGAGGACCGGGGGTACACCGGGGAGCTGTTTTTT.

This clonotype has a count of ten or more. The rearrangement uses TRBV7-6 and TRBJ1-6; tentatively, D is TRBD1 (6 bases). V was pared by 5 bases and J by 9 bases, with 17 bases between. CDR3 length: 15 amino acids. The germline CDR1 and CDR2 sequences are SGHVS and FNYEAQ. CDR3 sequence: CASSLTQGFGSPLHF. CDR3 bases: TGTGCCAGCAGCCTTACACAGGGTTTTGGTTCACCCCTCCACTTT.

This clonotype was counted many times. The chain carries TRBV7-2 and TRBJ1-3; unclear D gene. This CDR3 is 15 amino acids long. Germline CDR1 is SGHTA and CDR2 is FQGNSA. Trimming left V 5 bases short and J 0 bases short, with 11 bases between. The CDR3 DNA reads TGTGCCAGCAGCCCTAGGTCGTTCTCTGGAAACACCATATATTTT. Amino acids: CASSPRSFSGNTIYF. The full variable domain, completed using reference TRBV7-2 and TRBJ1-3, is GAGVSQSPSNKVTEKGKDVELRCDPISGHTALYWYRQSLGQGLEFLIYFQGNSAPDKSGLPSDRFSAERTGGSVSTLTIQRTQQEDSAVYLCASSPRSFSGNTIYFGEGSWLTVV.

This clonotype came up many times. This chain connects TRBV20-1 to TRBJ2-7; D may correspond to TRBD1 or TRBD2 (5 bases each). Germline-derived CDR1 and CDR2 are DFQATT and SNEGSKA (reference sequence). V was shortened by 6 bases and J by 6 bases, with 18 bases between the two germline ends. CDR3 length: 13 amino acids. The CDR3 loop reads CSAKPRRAGEQYF. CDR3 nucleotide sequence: TGCAGTGCGAAACCTCGCAGGGCGGGCGAGCAGTACTTC.

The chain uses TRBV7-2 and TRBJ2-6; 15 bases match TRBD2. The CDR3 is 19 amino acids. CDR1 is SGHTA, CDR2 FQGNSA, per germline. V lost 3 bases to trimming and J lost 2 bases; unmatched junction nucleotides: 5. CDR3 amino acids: CASSLGGLAGGPGANVLTF. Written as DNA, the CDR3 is TGTGCCAGCAGCTTGGGAGGACTAGCGGGAGGGCCTGGGGCCAACGTCCTGACTTTC.

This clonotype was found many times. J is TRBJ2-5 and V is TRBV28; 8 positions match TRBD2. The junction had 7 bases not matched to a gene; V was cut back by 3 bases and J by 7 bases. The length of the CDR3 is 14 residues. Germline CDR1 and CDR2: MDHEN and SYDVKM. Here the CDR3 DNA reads TGTGCCAGCAGTTTCGGGGGGGTCGCGGTGACCCAGTACTTC. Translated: CASSFGGVAVTQYF. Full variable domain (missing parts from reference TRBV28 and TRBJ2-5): DVKVTQSSRYLVKRTGEKVFLECVQDMDHENMFWYRQDPGLGLRLIYFSYDVKMKEKGDIPEGYSVSREKKERFSLILESASTNQTSMYLCASSFGGVAVTQYFGPGTRLLVL.

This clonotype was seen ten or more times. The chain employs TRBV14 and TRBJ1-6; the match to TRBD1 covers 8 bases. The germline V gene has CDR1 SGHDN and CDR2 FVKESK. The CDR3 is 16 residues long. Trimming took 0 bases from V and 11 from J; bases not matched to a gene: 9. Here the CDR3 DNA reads TGTGCCAGCAGCCAAGAGATCCGGACAGGGAGAGCACCCCTCCACTTT. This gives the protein CASSQEIRTGRAPLHF.

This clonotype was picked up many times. This chain's CDR3 is CSARNTYYGYTF. DNA of the CDR3: TGCAGTGCTAGGAACACTTACTATGGCTACACCTTC. The chain carries TRBV20-1 and TRBJ1-2; the D is unclear. The CDR3 spans 12 residues. With 3 bases removed from V and 3 bases from J, the gap between germline ends came to 8 bases. From germline, CDR1 is DFQATT and CDR2 SNEGSKA (reference sequence).

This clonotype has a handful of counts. The CDR3 here is CASSSLRHTQYF. CDR3 bases: TGTGCCAGCAGTTCCCTCCGCCATACGCAGTATTTT. This sequence joins TRBV6-2 or TRBV6-3 and TRBJ2-3; no firm D call. Trimming took 4 bases from V and 7 from J, leaving 9 bases between them. The CDR3 runs 12 residues. Germline V gives CDR1 MNHEY, CDR2 SVGEGT.

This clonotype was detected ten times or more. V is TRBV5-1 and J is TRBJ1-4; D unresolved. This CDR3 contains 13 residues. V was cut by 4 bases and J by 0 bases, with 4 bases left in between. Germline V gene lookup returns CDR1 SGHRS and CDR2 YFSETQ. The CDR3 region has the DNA TGCGCCAGCAGCGGAGCAACTAATGAAAAACTGTTTTTT. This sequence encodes CASSGATNEKLFF.

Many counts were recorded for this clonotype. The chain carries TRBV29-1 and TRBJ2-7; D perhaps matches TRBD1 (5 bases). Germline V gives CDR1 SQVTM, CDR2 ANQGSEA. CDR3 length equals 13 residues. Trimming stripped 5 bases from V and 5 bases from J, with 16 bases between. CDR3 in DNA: TGCAGCGTTAGACAGCCATCAGCCCACGAGCAGTACTTC. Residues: CSVRQPSAHEQYF.

The CDR3: CASSLDRDAYYF. In DNA, the CDR3 is TGTGCCAGCAGCTTGGACAGGGATGCGTATTACTTC. This chain connects TRBV7-9 to TRBJ2-7; 8 nucleotides agree with TRBD1. The V gene end was trimmed by 3 bases and the J gene end by 13 bases; junction bases not matched to a gene: 8. Germline-derived CDR1 and CDR2 are SEHNR and FQNEAQ (reference sequence). The CDR3 covers 12 residues.

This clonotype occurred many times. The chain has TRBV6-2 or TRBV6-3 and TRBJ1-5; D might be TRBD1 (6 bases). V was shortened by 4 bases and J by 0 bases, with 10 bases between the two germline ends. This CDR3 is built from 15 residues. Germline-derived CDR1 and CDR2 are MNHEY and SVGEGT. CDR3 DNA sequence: TGTGCCAGCAGTTGGACAGCAAATAGCAATCAGCCCCAGCATTTT. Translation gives CASSWTANSNQPQHF.

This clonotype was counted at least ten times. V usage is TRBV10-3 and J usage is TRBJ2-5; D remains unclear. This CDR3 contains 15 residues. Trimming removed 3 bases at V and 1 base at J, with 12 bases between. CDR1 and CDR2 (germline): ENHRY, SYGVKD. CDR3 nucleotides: TGTGCCATCAGTGATTCCGTAGTACTCCAAGAGACCCAGTACTTC. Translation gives CAISDSVVLQETQYF.

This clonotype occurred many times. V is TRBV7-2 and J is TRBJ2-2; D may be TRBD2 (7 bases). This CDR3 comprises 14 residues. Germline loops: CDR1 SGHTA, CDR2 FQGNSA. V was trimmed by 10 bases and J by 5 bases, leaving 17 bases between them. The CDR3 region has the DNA TGTGCCATAGAAGGGCGGGGGCAAACCGGGGAGCTGTTTTTT. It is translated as CAIEGRGQTGELFF.

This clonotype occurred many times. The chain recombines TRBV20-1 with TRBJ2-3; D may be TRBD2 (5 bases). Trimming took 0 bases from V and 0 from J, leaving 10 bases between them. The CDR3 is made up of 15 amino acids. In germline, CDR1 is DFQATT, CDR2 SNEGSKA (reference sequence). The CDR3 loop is CSARDRGLSTDTQYF. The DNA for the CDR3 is TGCAGTGCTAGAGACCGGGGTCTGAGCACAGATACGCAGTATTTT.

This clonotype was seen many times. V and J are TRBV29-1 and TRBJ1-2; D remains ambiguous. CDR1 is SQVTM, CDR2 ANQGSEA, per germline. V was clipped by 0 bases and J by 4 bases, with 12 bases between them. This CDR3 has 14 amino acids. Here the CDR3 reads CSVEDLGGFYGYTF. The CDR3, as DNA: TGCAGCGTTGAAGATTTGGGAGGTTTCTATGGCTACACCTTC.

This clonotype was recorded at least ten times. The CDR3 bases are TGCGCCAGCAGCCGACCGTGGGACCTGAATCAGCCCCAGCATTTT. This translates into CASSRPWDLNQPQHF. The chain is built from TRBV23-1 and TRBJ1-5; tentatively, D is TRBD1 (5 bases). TRBV23-1 is an open reading frame whose function is uncertain. Deletions cut 6 bases from V and 4 bases from J, with 16 bases between. CDR3 length equals 15 residues.

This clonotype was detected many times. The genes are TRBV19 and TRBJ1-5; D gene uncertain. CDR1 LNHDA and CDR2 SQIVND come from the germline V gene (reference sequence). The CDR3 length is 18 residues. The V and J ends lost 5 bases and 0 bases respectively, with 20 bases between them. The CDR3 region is CASSLRRAEQYSNQPQHF. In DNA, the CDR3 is TGTGCCAGTAGTCTCCGGAGGGCAGAACAATATAGCAATCAGCCCCAGCATTTT. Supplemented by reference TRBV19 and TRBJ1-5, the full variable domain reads DGGITQSPKYLFRKEGQNVTLSCEQNLNHDAMYWYRQDPGQGLRLIYYSQIVNDFQKGDIAEGYSVSREKKESFPLTVTSAQKNPTAFYLCASSLRRAEQYSNQPQHFGDGTRLSIL.

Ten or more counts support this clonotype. CDR3 nucleotides: TGCGCCAGCAGCCAACTCCTGCCCCCCACCCCCTACGAGCAGTACTTC. Encoded protein: CASSQLLPPTPYEQYF. The chain uses TRBV4-1 and TRBJ2-7; D is ambiguous. This CDR3 spans 16 amino acids. CDR1 and CDR2 from the germline V gene are MGHRA and YSYEKL. Between the trimmed V and J ends, which lost 2 bases and 2 bases, there was a span of 16 bases.

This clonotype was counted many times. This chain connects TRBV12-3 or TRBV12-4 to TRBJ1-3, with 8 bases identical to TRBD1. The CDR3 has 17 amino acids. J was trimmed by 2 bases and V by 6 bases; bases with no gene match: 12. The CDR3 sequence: CASSQTPQGDAGNTIYF. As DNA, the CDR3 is TGTGCCAGCAGCCAGACTCCACAGGGGGACGCTGGAAACACCATATATTTT.

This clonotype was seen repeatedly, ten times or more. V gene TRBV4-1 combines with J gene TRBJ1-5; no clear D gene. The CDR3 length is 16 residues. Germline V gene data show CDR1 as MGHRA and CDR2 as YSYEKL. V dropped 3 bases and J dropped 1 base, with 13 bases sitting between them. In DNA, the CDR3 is TGCGCCAGCAGCCATTGGCAGGTTTTGAGCAATCAGCCCCAGCATTTT. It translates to CASSHWQVLSNQPQHF.